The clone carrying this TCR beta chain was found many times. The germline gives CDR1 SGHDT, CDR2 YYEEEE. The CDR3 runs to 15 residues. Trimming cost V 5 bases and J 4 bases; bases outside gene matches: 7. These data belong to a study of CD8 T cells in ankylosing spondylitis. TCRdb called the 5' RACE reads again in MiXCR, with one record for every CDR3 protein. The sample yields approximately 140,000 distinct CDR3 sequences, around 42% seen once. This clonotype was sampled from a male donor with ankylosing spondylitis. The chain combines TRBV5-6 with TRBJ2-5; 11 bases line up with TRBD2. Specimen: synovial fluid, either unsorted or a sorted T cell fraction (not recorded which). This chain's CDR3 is CASRLSGGALETQYF. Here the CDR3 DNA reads TGTGCCAGCAGGCTTAGCGGGGGGGCCTTAGAGACCCAGTACTTC.